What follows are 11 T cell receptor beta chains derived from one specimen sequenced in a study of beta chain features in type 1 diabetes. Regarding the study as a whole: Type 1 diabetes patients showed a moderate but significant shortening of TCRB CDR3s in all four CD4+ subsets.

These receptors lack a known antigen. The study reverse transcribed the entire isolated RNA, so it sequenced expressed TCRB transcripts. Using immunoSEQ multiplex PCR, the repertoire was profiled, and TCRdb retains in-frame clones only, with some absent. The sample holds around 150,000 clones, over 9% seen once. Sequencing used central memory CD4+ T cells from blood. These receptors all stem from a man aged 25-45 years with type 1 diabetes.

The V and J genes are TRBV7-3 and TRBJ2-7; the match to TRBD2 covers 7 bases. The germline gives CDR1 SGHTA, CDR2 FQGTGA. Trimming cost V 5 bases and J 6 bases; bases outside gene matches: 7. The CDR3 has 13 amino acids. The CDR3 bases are TGTGCCAGCAGCCTCCTGACTAGCACCGAGCAGTACTTC. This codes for CASSLLTSTEQYF.

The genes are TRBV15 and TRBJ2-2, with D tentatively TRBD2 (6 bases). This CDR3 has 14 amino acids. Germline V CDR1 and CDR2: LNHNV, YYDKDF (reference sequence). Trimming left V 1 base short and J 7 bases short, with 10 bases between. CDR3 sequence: CATSRVSGVGELFF. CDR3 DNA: TGTGCCACCAGCAGAGTATCGGGGGTCGGGGAGCTGTTTTTT.

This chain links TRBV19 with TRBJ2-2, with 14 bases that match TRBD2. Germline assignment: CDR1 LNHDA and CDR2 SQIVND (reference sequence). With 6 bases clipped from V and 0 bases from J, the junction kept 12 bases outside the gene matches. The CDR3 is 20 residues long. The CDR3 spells CASRAVGLAGGLANTGELFF. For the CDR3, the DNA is TGTGCCAGTAGGGCGGTCGGACTAGCGGGAGGTTTGGCGAACACCGGGGAGCTGTTTTTT.

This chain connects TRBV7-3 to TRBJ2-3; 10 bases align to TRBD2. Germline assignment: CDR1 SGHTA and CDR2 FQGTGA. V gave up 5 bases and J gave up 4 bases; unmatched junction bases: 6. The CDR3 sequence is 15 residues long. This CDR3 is CASSQEAGGPDTQYF. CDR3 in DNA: TGTGCCAGCAGCCAAGAAGCGGGAGGGCCAGATACGCAGTATTTT.

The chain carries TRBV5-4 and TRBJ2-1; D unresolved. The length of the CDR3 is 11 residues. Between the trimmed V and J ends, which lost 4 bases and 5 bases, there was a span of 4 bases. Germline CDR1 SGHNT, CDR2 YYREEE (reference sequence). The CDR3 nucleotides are TGTGCCAGCAGCCGCGACAATGAGCAGTTCTTC. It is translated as CASSRDNEQFF.

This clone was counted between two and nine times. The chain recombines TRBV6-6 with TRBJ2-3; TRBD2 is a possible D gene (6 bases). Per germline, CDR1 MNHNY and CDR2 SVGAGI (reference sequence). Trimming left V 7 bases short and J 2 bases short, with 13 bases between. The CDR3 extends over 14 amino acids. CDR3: CASTRDSYTDTQYF. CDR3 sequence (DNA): TGTGCCAGCACCCGGGACTCCTACACAGATACGCAGTATTTT.

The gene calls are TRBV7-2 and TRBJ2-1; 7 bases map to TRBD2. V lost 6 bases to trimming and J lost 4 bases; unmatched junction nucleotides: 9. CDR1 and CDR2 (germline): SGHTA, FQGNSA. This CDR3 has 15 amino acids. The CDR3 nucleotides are TGTGCCAGCAGTCCGGGGCTAGCGGATTACAATGAGCAGTTCTTC. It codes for CASSPGLADYNEQFF.

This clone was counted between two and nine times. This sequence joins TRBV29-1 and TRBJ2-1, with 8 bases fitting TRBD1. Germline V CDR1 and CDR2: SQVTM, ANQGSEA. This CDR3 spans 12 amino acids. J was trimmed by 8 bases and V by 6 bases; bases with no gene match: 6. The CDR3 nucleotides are TGCAGCGTCGGCAGGGGGCAAGATGAGCAGTTCTTC. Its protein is CSVGRGQDEQFF.

The DNA of the CDR3 is TGCGCCAGCAGCCAAGAAAGGAGCGCCTACAATGAGCAGTTCTTC. Its translation is CASSQERSAYNEQFF. This chain connects TRBV4-3 to TRBJ2-1; no reliable D call. Germline values: CDR1 LGHNA, CDR2 YSLEER. The length of the CDR3 is 15 residues. Trimming cost V 0 bases and J 2 bases, with 8 bases left between them.

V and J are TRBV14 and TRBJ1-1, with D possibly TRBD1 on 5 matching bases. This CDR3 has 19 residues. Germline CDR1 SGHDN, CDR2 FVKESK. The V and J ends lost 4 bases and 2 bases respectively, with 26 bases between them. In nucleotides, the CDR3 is TGTGCCAGCAGCCTCCTTGCCGGCGGCGGGGGTCGGAGAAACACTGAAGCTTTCTTT. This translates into CASSLLAGGGGRRNTEAFF.

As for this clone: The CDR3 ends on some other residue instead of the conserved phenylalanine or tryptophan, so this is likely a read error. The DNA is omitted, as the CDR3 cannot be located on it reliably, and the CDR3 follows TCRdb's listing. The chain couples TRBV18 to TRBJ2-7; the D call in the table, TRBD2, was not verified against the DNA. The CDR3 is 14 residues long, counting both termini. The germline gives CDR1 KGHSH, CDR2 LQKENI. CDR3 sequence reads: CASSLTGTSGLPPL.